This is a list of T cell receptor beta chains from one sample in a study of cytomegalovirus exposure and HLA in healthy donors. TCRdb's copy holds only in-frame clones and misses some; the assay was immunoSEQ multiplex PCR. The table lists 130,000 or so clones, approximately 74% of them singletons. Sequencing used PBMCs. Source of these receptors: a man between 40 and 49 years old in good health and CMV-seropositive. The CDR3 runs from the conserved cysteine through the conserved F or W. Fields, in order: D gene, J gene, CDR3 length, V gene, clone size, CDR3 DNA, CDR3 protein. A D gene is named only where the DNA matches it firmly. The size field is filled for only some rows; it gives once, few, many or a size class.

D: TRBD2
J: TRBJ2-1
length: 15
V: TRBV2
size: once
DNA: TGTGCCAGCAGCCCGACTAGCGGGAGATATAATGAGCAGTTCTTC
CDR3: CASSPTSGRYNEQFF

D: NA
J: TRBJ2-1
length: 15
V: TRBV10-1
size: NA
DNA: TGCGCCAGCAGTGTGACGGGAAAGGGATACAATGAGCAGTTCTTC
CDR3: CASSVTGKGYNEQFF

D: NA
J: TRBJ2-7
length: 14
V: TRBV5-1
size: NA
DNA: TGCGCCAGCAGCCGGAGTCGCGACAGACGCGAGCAGTACTTC
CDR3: CASSRSRDRREQYF

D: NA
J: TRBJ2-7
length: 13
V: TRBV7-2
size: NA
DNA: TGTGCCAGCAAACCGACTAGTCTCCACGAGCAGTACTTC
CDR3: CASKPTSLHEQYF

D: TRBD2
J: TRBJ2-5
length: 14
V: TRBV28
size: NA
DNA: TGTGCCAGCAGTTTGGCGGGGGAGGGAAAGACCCAGTACTTC
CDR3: CASSLAGEGKTQYF

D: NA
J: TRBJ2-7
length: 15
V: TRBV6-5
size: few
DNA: TGTGCCAGCAGTTACCGGGACTGGAGCTCCTACGAGCAGTACTTC
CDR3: CASSYRDWSSYEQYF

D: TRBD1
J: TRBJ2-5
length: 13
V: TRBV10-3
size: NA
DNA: TGTGCCATCAGGAAGGGGACAGAAGAGACCCAGTACTTC
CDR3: CAIRKGTEETQYF

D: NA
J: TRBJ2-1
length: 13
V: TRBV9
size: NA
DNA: TGTGCCAGCAGCGTACAGGGAAGCAATGAGCAGTTCTTC
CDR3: CASSVQGSNEQFF

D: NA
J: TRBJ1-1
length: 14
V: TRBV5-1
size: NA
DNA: TGCGCCAGCACACCTTACAGGGAATCCACTGAAGCTTTCTTT
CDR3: CASTPYRESTEAFF

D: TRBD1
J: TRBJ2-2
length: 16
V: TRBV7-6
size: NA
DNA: TGTGCCAGCAGCCCCGGACAGGGGGTATTGGTCGGGGAGCTGTTTTTT
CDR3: CASSPGQGVLVGELFF

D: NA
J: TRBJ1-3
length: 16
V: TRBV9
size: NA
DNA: TGTGCCAGCAGCGTAAAGACAGGAAGAAGTGGAAACACCATATATTTT
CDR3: CASSVKTGRSGNTIYF

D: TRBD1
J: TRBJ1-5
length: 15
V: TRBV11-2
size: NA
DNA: TGTGCCAGCAGCCCAACCACAGGGGGCAATCAGCCCCAGCATTTT
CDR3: CASSPTTGGNQPQHF

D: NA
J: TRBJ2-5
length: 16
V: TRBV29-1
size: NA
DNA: TGCAGCGTTGAAGGGAGAGGTCAGGGGGGACGAGAGACCCAGTACTTC
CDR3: CSVEGRGQGGRETQYF

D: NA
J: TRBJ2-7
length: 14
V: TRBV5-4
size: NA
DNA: TGTGCCAGCAGCTTGGGACGGTCCGGGGACGAGCAGTACTTC
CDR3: CASSLGRSGDEQYF

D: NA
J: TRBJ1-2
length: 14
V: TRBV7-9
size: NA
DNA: TGTGCCAGCAGCTTGGGGAGCCCGATCGATGGCTACACCTTC
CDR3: CASSLGSPIDGYTF

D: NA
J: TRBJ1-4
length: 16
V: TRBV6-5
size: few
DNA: TGTGCCAGCAGTTACTTATTGGGGGCCCCGGGTGAAAAACTGTTTTTT
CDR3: CASSYLLGAPGEKLFF

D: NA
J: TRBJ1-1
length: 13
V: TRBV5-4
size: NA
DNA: TGTGCCAGCAGCTATGGGGTAACAACAGGAGCTTTCTTT
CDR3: CASSYGVTTGAFF

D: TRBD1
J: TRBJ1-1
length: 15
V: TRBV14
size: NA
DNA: TGTGCCAGCAGCCAAGGAAGGGGGCAGAACACTGAAGCTTTCTTT
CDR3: CASSQGRGQNTEAFF

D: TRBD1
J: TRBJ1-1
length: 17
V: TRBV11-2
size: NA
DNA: TGTGCCAGCAGTCTACCGGCAGGGGGCTACGTGAACACTGAAGCTTTCTTT
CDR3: CASSLPAGGYVNTEAFF

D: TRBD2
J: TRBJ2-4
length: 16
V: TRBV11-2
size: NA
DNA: TGTGCCAGCAGCTTAGCGGCGGGGGGGGTACAAAACATTCAGTACTTC
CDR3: CASSLAAGGVQNIQYF

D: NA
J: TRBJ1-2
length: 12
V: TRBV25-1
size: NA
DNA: TGTGCCAGCAGTGAATCGTGGGGCGGCTACACCTTC
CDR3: CASSESWGGYTF

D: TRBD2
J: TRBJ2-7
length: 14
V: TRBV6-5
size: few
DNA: TGTGCCAGCAGATCCCTAGCGGGAGGTTACGAGCAGTACTTC
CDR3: CASRSLAGGYEQYF

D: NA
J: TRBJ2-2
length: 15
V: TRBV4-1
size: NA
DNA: TGCGCCAGCAGCCCGCAACAGTTAGGTACCGGGGAGCTGTTTTTT
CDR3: CASSPQQLGTGELFF

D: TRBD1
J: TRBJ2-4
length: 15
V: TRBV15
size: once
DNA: TGTGCCACCAGCAGGTACGGACAGGGGGGGAACATTCAGTACTTC
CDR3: CATSRYGQGGNIQYF

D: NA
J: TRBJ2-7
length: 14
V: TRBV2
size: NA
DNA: TGTGCCAGCAGTGCCCCGGACAAGGCGACCGAGCAGTACTTC
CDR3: CASSAPDKATEQYF

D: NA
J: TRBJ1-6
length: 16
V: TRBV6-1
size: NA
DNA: TGTGCCAGCAGTGAACCCCCAGTGGGACTGAATTCACCCCTCCACTTT
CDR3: CASSEPPVGLNSPLHF

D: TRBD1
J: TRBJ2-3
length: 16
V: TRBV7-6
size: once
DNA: TGTGCCAGCAGCTTAGCCCGGACAGGGAGCACAGATACGCAGTATTTT
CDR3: CASSLARTGSTDTQYF

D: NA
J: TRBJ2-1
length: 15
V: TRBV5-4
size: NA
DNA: TGTGCCAGCAGCTCCAGCGGCGAGACCTACAATGAGCAGTTCTTC
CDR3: CASSSSGETYNEQFF

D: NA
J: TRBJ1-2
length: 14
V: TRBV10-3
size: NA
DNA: TGTGCCATCAGTGAGTCAAGGGGTAGCTATGGCTACACCTTC
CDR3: CAISESRGSYGYTF

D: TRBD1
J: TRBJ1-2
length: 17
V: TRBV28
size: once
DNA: TGTGCCAGCAGTCCGATGGGACAGGGGATTCTTAACTATGGCTACACCTTC
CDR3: CASSPMGQGILNYGYTF